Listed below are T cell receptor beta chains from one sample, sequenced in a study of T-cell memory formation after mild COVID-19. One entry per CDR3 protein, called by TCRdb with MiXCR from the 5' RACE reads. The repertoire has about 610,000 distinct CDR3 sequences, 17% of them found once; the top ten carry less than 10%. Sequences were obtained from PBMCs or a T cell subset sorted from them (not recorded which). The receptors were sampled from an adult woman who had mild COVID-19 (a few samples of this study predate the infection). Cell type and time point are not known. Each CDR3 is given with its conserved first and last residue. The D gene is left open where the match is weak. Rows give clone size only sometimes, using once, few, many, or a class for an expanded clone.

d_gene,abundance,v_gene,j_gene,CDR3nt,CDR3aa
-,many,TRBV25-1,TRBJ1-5,TGTGCCAGCAGCTCGACAGATAGCAATCAGCCCCAGCATTTT,CASSSTDSNQPQHF
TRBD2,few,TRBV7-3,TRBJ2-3,TGTGCCAGCAGCAAAGGGACTAGCGGCACAGATACGCAGTATTTT,CASSKGTSGTDTQYF
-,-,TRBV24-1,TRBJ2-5,TGTGCCACCAGTGACCGAGGGGACACCATCCAAGAGACCCAGTACTTC,CATSDRGDTIQETQYF
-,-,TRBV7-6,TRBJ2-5,TGTGCCAGCAGCTTTGGGGGGTGGGAGACCCAGTACTTC,CASSFGGWETQYF
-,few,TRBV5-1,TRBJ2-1,TGCGCCAGCAGCCTTGGGGGAGAGTTCTACAATGAGCAGTTCTTC,CASSLGGEFYNEQFF
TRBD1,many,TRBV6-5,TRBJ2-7,TGTGCCAGCAGTACCTCCGGGACAGGGGCCTACGAGCAGTACTTC,CASSTSGTGAYEQYF
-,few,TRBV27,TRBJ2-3,TGTGCCAGCAGTTTAATCGGGGGTGGTGGCACAGATACGCAGTATTTT,CASSLIGGGGTDTQYF
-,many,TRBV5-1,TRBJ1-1,TGCGCCAGCAGCGTTTATCTGAACACTGAAGCTTTCTTT,CASSVYLNTEAFF
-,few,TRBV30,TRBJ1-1,TGTGCCTGGAGAAAGCAGGGGAGTGAAGCTTTCTTT,CAWRKQGSEAFF
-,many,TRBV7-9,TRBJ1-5,TGTGCCAGCAGCAAAGACACCGTGGGGCAGCCCCAGCATTTT,CASSKDTVGQPQHF
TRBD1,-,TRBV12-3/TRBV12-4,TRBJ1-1,TGTGCCAGCACTCCGACAGGGGATTTCACTGAAGCTTTCTTT,CASTPTGDFTEAFF
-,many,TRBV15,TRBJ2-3,TGTGCCACCAGCAACACGGGAGTATCAGATACGCAGTATTTT,CATSNTGVSDTQYF
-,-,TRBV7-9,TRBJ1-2,TGTGCCAGCACCCATCGCGCAGGGGTTAACTATGGCTACACCTTC,CASTHRAGVNYGYTF
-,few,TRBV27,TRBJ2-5,TGTGCCAGCAGTTTTTTTTCTGGAGAGACCCAGTACTTC,CASSFFSGETQYF
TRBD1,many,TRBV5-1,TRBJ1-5,TGCGCCAGCAGCTCGGGGACAGTAAATCAGCCCCAGCATTTT,CASSSGTVNQPQHF